This TCR beta chain was found in a study of beta chain features in type 1 diabetes. Every bit of the isolated RNA underwent reverse transcription, so sequencing read expressed TCRB transcripts. TCRdb's table, derived via immunoSEQ multiplex PCR, lists solely in-frame clones and lacks some. The sample contains about 740,000 clones, about an eighth of which appear only once. General study results and limits: Among patients with Type 1 diabetes, TCRB CDR3s were moderately but significantly shorter in every one of the four CD4+ subsets.

V was cut by 2 bases and J by 1 base, with 14 bases left in between. The CDR3 spans 15 residues. Germline V CDR1 and CDR2: GTSNPN, SVGIG (reference sequence). Comment on this clone: Its antigen is not identified.

The TCR was taken from a man between 18 and 29 years old with type 1 diabetes. V usage is TRBV30 and J usage is TRBJ1-1; D uncertain. Sequencing was done on a sample of naive CD4+ T cells from blood. The CDR3 nucleotides are TGTGCCTGGAGTCCCTCCCGGTGGACGAACACTGAAGCTTTCTTT. It codes for CAWSPSRWTNTEAFF.